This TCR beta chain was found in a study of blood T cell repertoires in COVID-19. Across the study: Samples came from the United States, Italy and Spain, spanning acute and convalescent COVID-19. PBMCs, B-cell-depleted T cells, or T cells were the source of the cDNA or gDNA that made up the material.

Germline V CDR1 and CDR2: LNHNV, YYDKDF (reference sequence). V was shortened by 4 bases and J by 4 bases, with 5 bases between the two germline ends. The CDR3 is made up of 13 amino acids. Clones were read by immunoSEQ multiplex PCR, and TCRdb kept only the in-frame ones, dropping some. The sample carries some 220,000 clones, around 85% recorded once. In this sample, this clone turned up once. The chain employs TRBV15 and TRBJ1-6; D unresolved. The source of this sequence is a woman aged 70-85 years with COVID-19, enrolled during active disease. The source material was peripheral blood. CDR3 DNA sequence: TGTGCCACCAGCAACAGTTATAATTCACCCCTCCACTTT. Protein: CATSNSYNSPLHF.